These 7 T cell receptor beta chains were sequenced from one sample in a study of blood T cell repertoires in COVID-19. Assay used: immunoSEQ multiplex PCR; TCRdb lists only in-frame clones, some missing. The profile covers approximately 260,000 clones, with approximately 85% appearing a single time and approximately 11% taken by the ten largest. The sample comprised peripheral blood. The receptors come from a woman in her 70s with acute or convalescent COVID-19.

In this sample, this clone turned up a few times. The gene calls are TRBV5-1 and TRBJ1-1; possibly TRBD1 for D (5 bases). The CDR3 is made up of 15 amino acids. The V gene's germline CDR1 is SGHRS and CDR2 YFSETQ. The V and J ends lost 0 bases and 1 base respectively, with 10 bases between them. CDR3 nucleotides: TGCGCCAGCAGCTTGGCCGGGACTGAGAACACTGAAGCTTTCTTT. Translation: CASSLAGTENTEAFF.

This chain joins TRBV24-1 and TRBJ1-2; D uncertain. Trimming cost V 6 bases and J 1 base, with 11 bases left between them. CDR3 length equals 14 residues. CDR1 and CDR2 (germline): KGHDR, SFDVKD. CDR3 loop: CATSYSGINYGYTF. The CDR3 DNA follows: TGTGCCACCAGTTACAGCGGAATTAACTATGGCTACACCTTC.

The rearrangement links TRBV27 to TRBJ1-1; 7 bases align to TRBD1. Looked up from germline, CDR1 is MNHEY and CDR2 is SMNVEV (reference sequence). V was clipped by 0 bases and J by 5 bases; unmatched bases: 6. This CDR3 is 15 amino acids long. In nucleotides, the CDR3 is TGTGCCAGCAGTTTATCCGGACAGGTGGGAACTGAAGCTTTCTTT. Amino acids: CASSLSGQVGTEAFF.

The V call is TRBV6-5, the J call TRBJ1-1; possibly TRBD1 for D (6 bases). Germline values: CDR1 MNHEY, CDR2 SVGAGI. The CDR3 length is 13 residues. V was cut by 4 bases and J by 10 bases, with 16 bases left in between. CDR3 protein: CASSSRTGSLAFF. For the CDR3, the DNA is TGTGCCAGCAGTTCGCGTACAGGGTCCTTAGCTTTCTTT.

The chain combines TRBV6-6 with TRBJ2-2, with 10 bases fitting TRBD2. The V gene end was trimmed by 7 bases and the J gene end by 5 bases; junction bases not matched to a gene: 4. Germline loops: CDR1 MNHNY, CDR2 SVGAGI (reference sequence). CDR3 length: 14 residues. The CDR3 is CASKSGGETGELFF. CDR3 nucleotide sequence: TGTGCCAGCAAAAGCGGGGGGGAAACCGGGGAGCTGTTTTTT.

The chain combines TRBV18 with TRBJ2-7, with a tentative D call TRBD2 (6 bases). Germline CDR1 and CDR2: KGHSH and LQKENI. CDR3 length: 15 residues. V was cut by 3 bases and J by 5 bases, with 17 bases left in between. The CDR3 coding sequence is TGTGCCAGCTCACCGACTAGGGCAGGGAGTAACGAGCAGTACTTC. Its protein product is CASSPTRAGSNEQYF.

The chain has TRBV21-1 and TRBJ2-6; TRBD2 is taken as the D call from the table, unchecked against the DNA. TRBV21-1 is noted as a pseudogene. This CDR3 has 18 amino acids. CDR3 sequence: CASSPRGSGCSGANVLTF. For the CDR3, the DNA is TGTGCCAGCAGCCCCCGAGGGTCCGGGTGCTCTGGGGCCAACGTCCTGACTTTC.